This paragraph reports one T cell receptor (beta chain). This clonotype was counted only a few times. What antigen it recognizes has not been identified. No qualities accompany the bases; no much larger clone lies one base away. The data were taken from a study of regulatory T cells in long-lasting Graves disease (dated by TCRdb to the early 2020s). Study-wide context: Antithyroid drugs had been taken for less than 3 months by newly diagnosed Graves' disease patients. A total of 35 or so samples were covered by TCR sequencing, comprising roughly 13 persistent and around 20 newly diagnosed Graves' disease patients. Patients with persistent Graves' disease were compared with patients with newly diagnosed Graves' disease using TCR sequencing and RNA sequencing of peripheral blood. The study was conducted in China and was registered as a clinical trial.

V is cut back by 2 bases and J by 0 bases, with 7 bases in the junction unmatched. In the germline V gene (reference sequence), CDR1 corresponds to DFQATT and CDR2 to SNEGSKA. Including the terminal cysteine and phenylalanine, the CDR3 comprises 16 residues. This entry keeps only the CDR3 DNA: 48 bases, framed from base 1. General study outcomes and caveats: Persistent Graves' disease patients showed lower TCR Shannon entropy and fewer highly expanded clones than newly diagnosed patients, suggesting clonal expansion. Persistent disease showed preferential use of TRBV28, TRBJ1-2 and TRBJ2-5, whereas newly diagnosed disease favored TRBV20-1 and TRBJ2-1. Only the TCR beta chain was sequenced and analyzed. More public clonotypes were shared among persistent patients (under 3,000) than among newly diagnosed patients (approximately 1,000). The small sample size was acknowledged by the authors as a limitation that may reduce accuracy. Because the primary lesion, thyroid tissue, could not be accessed, the study looked at peripheral blood alone.

This sample's time point label indicates: newly diagnosed GD, antithyroid drugs for less than 3 months. For both TCR sequencing and RNA sequencing, RNA was extracted from PBMCs in TRIzol. Graves' disease was diagnosed according to American Thyroid Association guidelines. Recruitment of patients was carried out at an endocrinology department in Xi'an, China. From each patient, around 9 milliliters of peripheral blood was collected into an EDTA anticoagulant tube. Ficoll Paque Plus density gradient separation was used to isolate PBMCs, and no further T cell sorting was done. An Agilent 2100 Bioanalyzer and agarose gel were used to assess RNA quality, and a NanoDrop 2000 was used to measure RNA concentration. The library was made by multiplex PCR. Sequencing used an Illumina HiSeq 4000. CDR3 regions were amplified by Arm-PCR with iRepertoire HTBI primers to construct TCR beta libraries. Gel purification was performed on PCR products prior to sequencing. On the study's bioinformatics: Across samples, 55 to 80 TRBV and 13 to 15 TRBJ segments were identified and used for gene usage analysis of CDR3 amino acid clonotypes. COPE and FqMerger were used to merge filtered high-quality paired reads into contigs. BLAST was used to align contigs to IMGT TRBV, TRBD and TRBJ reference genes, and CDR3 was defined according to IMGT. Highly expanded clones were defined as clonotypes with a frequency above 0.1%. Repertoire diversity was measured by Shannon entropy, and V-J evenness by the Gini coefficient. Public clonotypes were defined as clonotypes shared by more than one individual. TCRdb trimmed the raw reads at Q25, called clones with MiXCR and kept productive beta chains. Entries that share a CDR3 protein sequence are merged under the most common genes and DNA. These V and J calls rely on TCRdb rather than the paper's analysis. Present in this sample are hundreds of thousands of distinct CDR3 sequences, approximately 13% of which were seen just once. The top ten constitute more than 8.5% of the sample.

The sample also formed part of further work on T cells in Graves' hyperthyroidism and ophthalmopathy. The second study, in turn, reports: Graves' hyperthyroidism was defined as stable when no progression to ophthalmopathy occurred over 18 months of follow-up. Hyperthyroidism patients were aged 18 to 65 years and newly diagnosed, with disease duration of less than 2 months. The study excluded patients with uncontrolled infections, other autoimmune diseases, pregnancy or lactation. Clinical symptoms, serum thyroxine and TRAb, thyroid ultrasound, and orbital computed tomography formed the basis for the diagnoses. For the first round of RT-PCR on the TCR CDR3, the HTBI primer set was used together with the Qiagen OneStep RT-PCR kit. Blood samples also contained most of the expanded thyroid clonotypes (frequency above 0.001), which suggests that blood repertoires may reflect thyroid immune responses. Ophthalmopathy was separated from stable hyperthyroidism by a 13 V-J signature model, with just over 85% sensitivity and about 81% specificity obtained in cross-validation and 80%/75% obtained in testing. During validation, the model predicted progression to ophthalmopathy a median of about 6.3 months ahead of onset, with almost 71% sensitivity and less than 85% specificity. A discovery cohort of about 96 patients, 43 with Graves' ophthalmopathy and 55 to 60 with stable Graves' hyperthyroidism, was used to find distinguishing TCR V-J signatures. An independent validation cohort of under 20 hyperthyroidism patients and 17 patients who later progressed to ophthalmopathy tested prospective prediction of ophthalmopathy. For training and testing, the 100 patients in the discovery cohort were randomly divided in a 7:3 ratio. The study also compared thyroid tissue and blood T-cell repertoires from five or six Graves' hyperthyroidism patients. After sampling, hyperthyroidism patients received methimazole starting at 30 mg daily, and ophthalmopathy patients received high-dose intravenous methylprednisolone. The libraries were constructed in a second round of multiplex PCR and then size-selected and purified. The libraries were sequenced on an Illumina HiSeq2000 using paired-end 100 bp reads. SOAPnuke was used to process the raw data, removing reads that contained adapters or uncalled bases, had a mean Phred below 15, or lacked an exact match to the constant primer or identifier. High-quality paired reads were merged with COPE v1.2.5, and unique nucleotide sequences were defined as clonotypes. MiTCR v1.1 was used to align the clonotypes against IMGT TRBV, TRBD and TRBJ reference segments. Analysis was restricted to V-J combinations with a frequency above 0.0001, which covered roughly 99% of repertoires. A TCS score was defined as the ratio of F50 (clonal expansion) to E x V (chaos), with BLOSUM62-based TCRdist applied between CDR3 peptides within each V-J. Welch's t-statistics and random forest reduced 514 V-J features to roughly 13, which were used in a naive Bayes classifier (R e1071). Sample size was not statistically predetermined, and investigators were not blinded to group allocation. TCR Vbeta CDR3 sequencing of 120 to 150 peripheral blood samples (roughly 41 ophthalmopathy, 75 hyperthyroidism and approximately 17 progressor patients) is reported in the paper.

The sequences come from peripheral blood mononuclear cells (PBMCs), collected at new diagnosis, from a patient treated with antithyroid drugs. The chain couples TRBV20-1 to TRBJ2-3; TRBD2 fits 8 bases in the junction. The origin of this receptor is a man aged 25 to 40 with Graves disease. Donor details come from another sample of the same person, matched by shared clones. For the CDR3, the sequence is CSARSYVAGSTDTQYF. The nucleotide sequence is TGCAGTGCTAGATCCTACGTAGCGGGGAGCACAGATACGCAGTATTTT.